The 19 T cell receptor beta chains reported below all come from one sample, sequenced in a study of control samples from healthy donors and cancer patients. Only in-frame clones appear in the TCRdb table, and some are missing; sequencing was by immunoSEQ multiplex PCR. Of tens of thousands of clones listed, over 75% are singletons. The sample consisted of blood. The receptor source for this set is a woman aged 50 to 60 in good health.

V usage is TRBV21-1 and J usage is TRBJ2-3; TRBD2, as called in the table, went unchecked against the DNA. TRBV21-1 is an annotated pseudogene. The CDR3 is 15 amino acids. CDR3 region: CASSRGGQGPDTQYF. Here the CDR3 DNA reads TGTGCCAGCAGCCGCGGAGGGCAGGGCCCAGATACGCAGTATTTT.

There are a few counts of this clone. The rearrangement uses TRBV7-2 and TRBJ1-1, with TRBD1 as a possible D gene (6 bases). Per the germline V gene, CDR1 is SGHTA and CDR2 is FQGNSA. V was pared by 2 bases and J by 1 base, with 14 bases between. The CDR3 has 16 residues. CDR3 sequence (DNA): TGTGCCAGCAGCTTAAAAACAGGGCGGCGGAACACTGAAGCTTTCTTT. This codes for CASSLKTGRRNTEAFF.

The chain uses TRBV7-8 and TRBJ2-5; perhaps TRBD2 as D (6 bases). V lost 5 bases, J lost 4 bases, and 14 bases lay in between. CDR3 length: 14 residues. Germline V gene lookup returns CDR1 SGHVS and CDR2 FQNEAQ. This chain's CDR3 is CASSRRGAGETQYF. The CDR3 DNA is TGTGCCAGCAGCCGCCGGGGAGCGGGAGAGACCCAGTACTTC.

The genes are TRBV19 and TRBJ2-3; possible D gene TRBD1, 5 bases. Between the trimmed V and J ends, which lost 7 bases and 1 base, there was a span of 9 bases. CDR1 is LNHDA, CDR2 SQIVND, per germline (reference sequence). The CDR3 has 13 residues. The CDR3 DNA sequence: TGTGCCAGTATCCCACAGGGCACAGATACGCAGTATTTT. Translated: CASIPQGTDTQYF.

V and J are TRBV27 and TRBJ2-1; D possibly corresponds to TRBD1 (5 bases). This CDR3 has 11 residues. V gave up 10 bases and J gave up 9 bases, with 13 bases separating them. The germline V gene encodes CDR1 MNHEY and CDR2 SMNVEV (reference sequence). CDR3 DNA: TGTGCCACCAAGGGGCGGACTGAGCAGTTCTTC. This encodes CATKGRTEQFF.

The chain combines TRBV7-9 with TRBJ2-1, with TRBD2 matching over 12 bases. The CDR3 is 16 residues long. Germline V gene sequence: CDR1 SEHNR, CDR2 FQNEAQ (reference sequence). After removal of 3 bases from V and 9 bases from J, the junction contained 9 bases not matched to a gene. The CDR3 region is CASSFPSGRADGEQFF. In DNA form, the CDR3 reads TGTGCCAGCAGCTTTCCTAGCGGGAGGGCCGACGGTGAGCAGTTCTTC.

The J gene is TRBJ2-7, the V gene TRBV5-1; D might be TRBD2 (6 bases). Germline V CDR1 and CDR2: SGHRS, YFSETQ. The CDR3 has 14 amino acids. Trimming took off 0 bases at V and 2 bases at J, with 9 bases between the two ends. The CDR3 protein is CASSLGAGTYEQYF. CDR3 DNA: TGCGCCAGCAGCTTGGGGGCGGGAACCTACGAGCAGTACTTC.

The rearrangement joins TRBV7-2 to TRBJ1-6; TRBD1 matches at 9 bases. Per germline, CDR1 SGHTA and CDR2 FQGNSA. The J segment lost 5 bases and the V segment lost 5 bases, leaving 4 bases of the junction unmatched. The CDR3 consists of 15 residues. The CDR3 loop reads CASSPDRGHNSPLHF. DNA of the CDR3: TGTGCCAGCAGCCCGGACAGGGGCCATAATTCACCCCTCCACTTT.

This chain connects TRBV18 to TRBJ1-1; 8 positions agree with TRBD1. This CDR3 is built from 15 residues. Germline CDR1 reads KGHSH; CDR2 reads LQKENI. Losses at the gene ends were 2 bases for V and 4 bases for J; bases not matched to a gene: 6. The CDR3 here is CASSPAGQGRTEAFF. The CDR3 DNA reads as TGTGCCAGCTCACCAGCTGGACAGGGACGCACTGAAGCTTTCTTT.

The chain has TRBV11-2 and TRBJ1-2; 9 bases line up with TRBD1. Looked up from germline, CDR1 is SGHAT and CDR2 is FQNNGV. J was trimmed by 7 bases and V by 6 bases; bases with no gene match: 9. This CDR3 spans 14 amino acids. DNA of the CDR3: TGTGCCAGCAGGAGGATAGGGACAGGGCGTGGCTACACCTTC. Its protein product is CASRRIGTGRGYTF.

This clone occurred once. V usage is TRBV19 and J usage is TRBJ2-7; 9 bases are a match to TRBD2. Germline V gene sequence: CDR1 LNHDA, CDR2 SQIVND (reference sequence). The V and J ends lost 4 bases and 3 bases, in that order; junction bases with no gene match: 7. This CDR3 contains 15 residues. The DNA of the CDR3 is TGTGCCAGTAGTACGCTCGGGACTAGCCTCTACGAGCAGTACTTC. This codes for CASSTLGTSLYEQYF.

The J gene is TRBJ1-2, the V gene TRBV28, with 7 bases matching TRBD1. V was clipped by 5 bases and J by 2 bases; unmatched bases: 2. The CDR3 extends over 13 amino acids. Germline V gives CDR1 MDHEN, CDR2 SYDVKM. CDR3 amino acids: CASSEGANYGYTF. In nucleotides, the CDR3 is TGTGCCAGCAGTGAGGGGGCAAACTATGGCTACACCTTC.

A note on this clone: At the DNA level, this CDR3 is encoded by other sequences in the same sample as well. This chain connects TRBV9 to TRBJ2-5, with 8 bases lining up with TRBD2. V lost 6 bases and J lost 4; bases outside the gene matches: 8. The CDR3 runs 14 residues. CDR1 is SGDLS, CDR2 YYNGEE, per germline. This CDR3 reads CASKPGLAGETQYF. The CDR3 DNA follows: TGTGCCAGCAAACCAGGGCTAGCGGGAGAGACCCAGTACTTC.

This clone was counted a few times. The CDR3 DNA is TGTGCCAGCAGCGGGCTAGCGGGAGAAAGTGAGCAGTTCTTC. Encoded protein: CASSGLAGESEQFF. V is TRBV9 and J is TRBJ2-1; 10 positions match TRBD2. In germline, CDR1 is SGDLS, CDR2 YYNGEE. V shed 3 bases and J 9 bases; nucleotides not matched to a gene: 6. The CDR3 totals 14 residues.

The chain links TRBV2 to TRBJ2-7; D possibly corresponds to TRBD1 (5 bases). The CDR3 sequence is 16 residues long. The germline gives CDR1 SNHLY, CDR2 FYNNEI. The V gene lost 0 bases and the J gene lost 2 bases, with 14 bases spanning the gap. DNA of the CDR3: TGTGCCAGCAGTGAAGCGTTGAGACAGCCCCCCTACGAGCAGTACTTC. This sequence encodes CASSEALRQPPYEQYF.

The chain links TRBV5-4 to TRBJ1-4; D unclear. Germline V CDR1 and CDR2: SGHNT, YYREEE (reference sequence). The CDR3 covers 13 residues. The V end lost 2 bases, the J end lost 8 bases, and 10 bases lay between the germline ends. This chain's CDR3 is CASSFDLGEKLFF. The CDR3 coding sequence is TGTGCCAGCAGCTTTGACCTCGGGGAAAAACTGTTTTTT.

The genes are TRBV4-1 and TRBJ1-1, with TRBD1 matching over 8 bases. J lost 4 bases, V lost 2 bases, and 6 bases had no gene match. The CDR3 runs to 15 residues. Germline CDR1 and CDR2: MGHRA and YSYEKL. CDR3 sequence reads: CASSQQGAGGTEAFF. Here the CDR3 DNA reads TGCGCCAGCAGCCAACAGGGGGCGGGTGGCACTGAAGCTTTCTTT.

CDR3 sequence reads: CASSWTSGPYEQYF. DNA for the CDR3: TGTGCCAGTAGTTGGACTAGCGGGCCCTACGAGCAGTACTTC. The gene calls are TRBV19 and TRBJ2-7; the match to TRBD2 covers 11 bases. CDR1 is LNHDA, CDR2 SQIVND, per germline (reference sequence). There are 14 residues in the CDR3. With 5 bases clipped from V and 2 bases from J, the junction kept 2 bases outside the gene matches.

The gene calls are TRBV19 and TRBJ2-3; a weak D match, TRBD2 (6 bases). CDR3 length: 12 amino acids. V lost 4 bases to trimming and J lost 5 bases, with 7 bases between them. From germline, CDR1 is LNHDA and CDR2 SQIVND (reference sequence). This chain's CDR3 is CASSRGGDTQYF. In DNA, the CDR3 is TGTGCCAGTAGTAGGGGAGGAGATACGCAGTATTTT.